This entry lists 26 T cell receptor beta chains sequenced from one sample in a study of metastatic and nonmetastatic thyroid tumors. MiXCR was used by TCRdb to re-call the PCR reads. The sample has about 15,000 clones; around 3.8% are singletons. Until they underwent thyroid surgery, no patient had received any treatment. Sequencing was carried out using tumor tissue. These receptors all come from a female donor with papillary thyroid cancer or a benign thyroid nodule (not recorded which). Some clones in this sample may be carry-over from other donors' samples.

This clone was observed a few times. An end of the junction differs from the germline gene, which may be a read error. This sample also contains other DNA sequences that code for the same CDR3. The CDR3 DNA sequence: TGCGCCACTTCATCCTCGGCTGGCGGGGGAGAGTACAATGAGCAGTTCTTC. Encoded protein: CATSSSAGGGEYNEQFF. The chain employs TRBV15 and TRBJ2-1; TRBD2 aligns across 7 bases. The CDR3 runs 17 residues. Per germline, CDR1 LNHNV and CDR2 YYDKDF (reference sequence).

In its sample, this clone was seen a few times. CDR3 bases: TGTGCCAGCCGCTCTGGAAACACCATATATTTT. Translated: CASRSGNTIYF. The chain has TRBV6-1 and TRBJ1-3; D is unclear. CDR1 and CDR2 (germline): MNHNS, SASEGT. Trimming left V 8 bases short and J 0 bases short, with 2 bases between. The CDR3 loop spans 11 amino acids.

The table lists this clone with a few counts. The chain is built from TRBV19 and TRBJ2-3; possibly TRBD1 or TRBD2 for D (5 bases each). The CDR3 sequence is 14 residues long. Trimming stripped 6 bases from V and 1 base from J, with 11 bases between. CDR1 is LNHDA and CDR2 is SQIVND in the germline V gene (reference sequence). CDR3 sequence (DNA): TGTGCCAGTAGGGGGACCTATCGCACAGATACGCAGTATTTT. Amino acid sequence: CASRGTYRTDTQYF.

This clone has only a few counts. The chain has TRBV7-3 and TRBJ1-2, with unresolved D. Trimming took 2 bases from V and 3 from J, leaving 13 bases between them. Germline lookup yields CDR1 SGHTA and CDR2 FQGTGA. The CDR3 totals 15 residues. This CDR3 reads CASSLFPGVDYGYTF. DNA for the CDR3: TGTGCCAGCAGCTTATTCCCGGGAGTCGACTATGGCTACACCTTC.

In nucleotides, the CDR3 is TGTGCCAGCAGCACGGGACAGCTGATCTCCTACGAGCAGTACTTC. Amino acid sequence: CASSTGQLISYEQYF. The chain joins TRBV11-2 to TRBJ2-7; 7 bases are a match to TRBD1. The CDR3 runs to 15 residues. Germline CDR1 is SGHAT and CDR2 is FQNNGV. The ends lost 5 bases at V and 0 bases at J; junction bases unmatched: 7.

This clone was found many times. The gene calls are TRBV4-1 and TRBJ2-5, with D perhaps TRBD1 (5 bases). The CDR3 is made up of 14 amino acids. CDR1 and CDR2 from the germline V gene are MGHRA and YSYEKL. V was shortened by 4 bases and J by 3 bases, with 12 bases between the two germline ends. The CDR3 loop reads CASSRTDSEETQYF. In DNA form, the CDR3 reads TGCGCCAGCAGCCGAACCGACAGCGAAGAGACCCAGTACTTC.

The V call is TRBV11-2, the J call TRBJ2-1, with 11 bases fitting TRBD1. J was trimmed by 11 bases and V by 5 bases; bases with no gene match: 2. Germline CDR1 and CDR2: SGHAT and FQNNGV. CDR3 length: 12 residues. CDR3 amino acids: CASSRDRGKQFF. For the CDR3, the DNA is TGTGCCAGCAGCAGGGACAGGGGGAAGCAGTTCTTC. The complete variable domain, with remaining parts taken from reference TRBV11-2 and TRBJ2-1, reads EAGVAQSPRYKIIEKRQSVAFWCNPISGHATLYWYQQILGQGPKLLIQFQNNGVVDDSQLPKDRFSAERLKGVDSTLKIQPAKLEDSAVYLCASSRDRGKQFFGPGTRLTVL.

This sequence joins TRBV12-3 or TRBV12-4 and TRBJ2-1; D uncertain. The V end was cut by 4 bases, the J end by 5 bases, with 3 bases between. The CDR3 spans 11 residues. The CDR3 DNA is TGTGCCAGCAGTTCCCACAATGAGCAGTTCTTC. Protein sequence: CASSSHNEQFF.

This clone has only a few counts. The J gene is TRBJ2-1, the V gene TRBV11-2; tentative D call: TRBD1 (5 bases). The CDR3 loop spans 13 amino acids. Germline CDR1 and CDR2: SGHAT and FQNNGV. With 0 bases removed from V and 8 bases from J, the gap between germline ends came to 8 bases. For the CDR3, the DNA is TGTGCCAGCAGCTTAGATCTAGGGGATGAGCAGTTCTTC. Encoded protein: CASSLDLGDEQFF.

This clone was observed a few times. The V gene is TRBV28, the J gene TRBJ1-1; D is unresolved. The V and J ends lost 2 bases and 3 bases respectively, with 4 bases between them. Germline CDR1 is MDHEN and CDR2 is SYDVKM. This CDR3 contains 12 residues. The CDR3 reads CASSLGYTEAFF. As DNA, the CDR3 is TGTGCCAGCAGTTTAGGATACACTGAAGCTTTCTTT.

In its sample, this clone was seen a few times. The V call is TRBV20-1, the J call TRBJ2-1; 8 bases align to TRBD2. V shed 1 base and J 8 bases; nucleotides not matched to a gene: 10. Germline lookup yields CDR1 DFQATT and CDR2 SNEGSKA (reference sequence). This CDR3 comprises 15 residues. Written as DNA, the CDR3 is TGCAGTGCTAGAGCTGCGGGACTCGGGGGGGATGAGCAGTTCTTC. Amino acids: CSARAAGLGGDEQFF.

At least ten counts were recorded for this clone. The chain carries TRBV5-4 and TRBJ2-1, with D tentatively TRBD2 (5 bases). CDR3 length: 13 amino acids. Looked up from germline, CDR1 is SGHNT and CDR2 is YYREEE (reference sequence). V lost 10 bases to trimming and J lost 2 bases, with 13 bases between them. In DNA form, the CDR3 reads TGTGCCGGGCGGACTGATACCTACAATGAGCAGTTCTTC. Protein: CAGRTDTYNEQFF.

This chain links TRBV30 with TRBJ2-2, with 7 bases identical to TRBD1. The CDR3 runs to 12 residues. With 8 bases clipped from V and 4 bases from J, the junction kept 4 bases outside the gene matches. The germline gives CDR1 GTSNPN, CDR2 SVGIG (reference sequence). CDR3 amino acids: CAGNRGTGELFF. CDR3 DNA sequence: TGTGCCGGCAACAGGGGCACCGGGGAGCTGTTTTTT.

This chain links TRBV4-1 with TRBJ2-2; TRBD1 matches 10 bases. The CDR3 has 17 amino acids. V shed 2 bases, J shed 0 bases, and the junction held 3 bases outside the gene matches. CDR1 and CDR2 (germline): MGHRA, YSYEKL. The CDR3 is CASSQRTGGANTGELFF. The DNA for the CDR3 is TGCGCCAGCAGCCAAAGGACAGGGGGAGCGAACACCGGGGAGCTGTTTTTT.

The DNA of the CDR3 is TGTGCCTGGGGGGGATCGGGCAATCAGCCCCAGCATTTT. Translating gives CAWGGSGNQPQHF. This chain joins TRBV30 and TRBJ1-5; possibly TRBD1 for D (5 bases). V was pared by 5 bases and J by 2 bases, with 10 bases between. The CDR3 spans 13 residues. Germline V gene data show CDR1 as GTSNPN and CDR2 as SVGIG (reference sequence).

This clone has more than one count but fewer than ten. The chain carries TRBV6-1 and TRBJ1-3; TRBD1 might be the D (5 bases). In germline, CDR1 is MNHNS, CDR2 SASEGT. V was clipped by 7 bases and J by 1 base, with 14 bases between them. The CDR3 runs 15 residues. The CDR3 loop reads CASNLQEDSGNTIYF. The CDR3 DNA sequence: TGTGCCAGCAACCTACAGGAGGATTCTGGAAACACCATATATTTT.

This clone turned up a few times. The chain carries TRBV7-8 and TRBJ2-3; 9 nucleotides line up with TRBD2. J was trimmed by 4 bases and V by 1 base; bases with no gene match: 12. This CDR3 has 18 amino acids. Germline V gene lookup returns CDR1 SGHVS and CDR2 FQNEAQ. CDR3 protein: CASSLVYGAGGPADTQYF. CDR3 coding DNA: TGTGCCAGCAGCTTAGTGTATGGCGCGGGAGGGCCAGCAGATACGCAGTATTTT.

This clone showed up just a few times. This chain links TRBV20-1 with TRBJ2-7, with 7 nucleotides matching TRBD1. Trimming cost V 5 bases and J 5 bases; bases outside gene matches: 12. The CDR3 is made up of 14 amino acids. The germline CDR1 and CDR2 sequences are DFQATT and SNEGSKA (reference sequence). The CDR3 protein is CSAQTGLMTDEQYF. For the CDR3, the DNA is TGCAGTGCTCAGACAGGGTTAATGACTGACGAGCAGTACTTC.

The gene calls are TRBV6-1 and TRBJ2-5; D remains unclear. The CDR3 consists of 13 residues. The ends were cut back, 2 bases at V and 0 bases at J, with 4 bases in the middle. Per germline, CDR1 MNHNS and CDR2 SASEGT. CDR3 DNA: TGTGCCAGCAGTGAATGGGACCAAGAGACCCAGTACTTC. It yields the protein CASSEWDQETQYF.

This clone was picked up a small number of times. The chain carries TRBV6-1 and TRBJ1-1; D gene unclear. The germline V gene has CDR1 MNHNS and CDR2 SASEGT. Trimming left V 10 bases short and J 2 bases short, with 5 bases between. The CDR3 is 10 amino acids. The chain's CDR3 is CATTNTEAFF. In DNA form, the CDR3 reads TGTGCCACCACCAACACTGAAGCTTTCTTT.

V usage is TRBV6-5 and J usage is TRBJ1-5, with a weak D call TRBD1 (5 bases). This CDR3 region has 14 residues. The germline V and J ends were trimmed by 2 bases and 6 bases, with 11 bases remaining between them. The germline V gene has CDR1 MNHEY and CDR2 SVGAGI. The CDR3 DNA is TGTGCCAGCAGTTACGGTTCAGGGAGTCAGCCCCAGCATTTT. Translated, it gives CASSYGSGSQPQHF.

This clone was counted between two and nine times. The chain carries TRBV2 and TRBJ1-6; 8 bases are shared with TRBD1. Germline V gene sequence: CDR1 SNHLY, CDR2 FYNNEI. The CDR3 is made up of 16 amino acids. Germline trimming cut 7 bases from V and 5 bases from J; bases unmatched to any gene: 10. DNA for the CDR3: TGTGCCAGCAATGTACCAGGACAGGGAGATAATTCACCCCTCCACTTT. It is translated as CASNVPGQGDNSPLHF.

The chain carries TRBV12-3 or TRBV12-4 and TRBJ2-3; TRBD2 agrees at 7 bases. Losses at the gene ends were 3 bases for V and 4 bases for J; bases not matched to a gene: 10. There are 16 residues in the CDR3. The CDR3 sequence: CASSLVGGPSADTQYF. Written as DNA, the CDR3 is TGTGCCAGCAGTTTGGTGGGAGGGCCTTCCGCAGATACGCAGTATTTT.

This clone is termed medium-sized. J is TRBJ1-1 and V is TRBV28; no reliable D call. The V end was cut by 3 bases, the J end by 0 bases, with 8 bases between. Per germline, CDR1 MDHEN and CDR2 SYDVKM. There are 14 residues in the CDR3. CDR3 bases: TGTGCCAGCAGTTTGGTCCAGATGAACACTGAAGCTTTCTTT. Its protein product is CASSLVQMNTEAFF.

The rearrangement uses TRBV28 and TRBJ2-7; 7 nucleotides line up with TRBD2. This CDR3 has 13 amino acids. Germline trimming cut 7 bases from V and 3 bases from J; bases unmatched to any gene: 6. Germline V lookup: CDR1 MDHEN, CDR2 SYDVKM. For the CDR3, the DNA is TGTGCCAGCACAAGCGGGACTAACTACGAGCAGTACTTC. Protein product: CASTSGTNYEQYF.

V is TRBV24-1 and J is TRBJ2-5; 11 bases agree with TRBD2. Trimming at V came to 1 base and at J to 3 bases, leaving 6 bases not matched to a gene. From germline, CDR1 is KGHDR and CDR2 SFDVKD. This CDR3 has 17 residues. The CDR3 region has the DNA TGTGCCACCAGTGATTTCCGACTAGCGGGAATGGAAGAGACCCAGTACTTC. Its protein product is CATSDFRLAGMEETQYF.